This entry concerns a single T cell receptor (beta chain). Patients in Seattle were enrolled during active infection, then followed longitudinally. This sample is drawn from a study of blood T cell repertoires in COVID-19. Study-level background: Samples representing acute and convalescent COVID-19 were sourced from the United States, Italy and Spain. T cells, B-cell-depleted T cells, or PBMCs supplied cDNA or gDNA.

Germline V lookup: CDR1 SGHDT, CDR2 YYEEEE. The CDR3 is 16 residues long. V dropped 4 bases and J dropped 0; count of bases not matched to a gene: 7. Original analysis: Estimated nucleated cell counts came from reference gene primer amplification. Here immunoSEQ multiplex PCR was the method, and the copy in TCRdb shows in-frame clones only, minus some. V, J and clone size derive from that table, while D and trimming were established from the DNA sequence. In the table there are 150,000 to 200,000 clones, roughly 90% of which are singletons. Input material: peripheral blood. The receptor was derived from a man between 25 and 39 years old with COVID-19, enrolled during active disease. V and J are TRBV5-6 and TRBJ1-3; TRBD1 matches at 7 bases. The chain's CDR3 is CASSLRQGLSGNTIYF. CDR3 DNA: TGTGCCAGCAGCCTGAGACAGGGCCTCTCTGGAAACACCATATATTTT.